Each of the 31 T cell receptor beta chains below was sequenced from the same sample in a study of CD8 T cells in Susac syndrome. RNA totalling roughly 0.5 to 1 ug underwent reverse transcription with random hexamers. Via MiXCR, TCRdb re-called the immunoSEQ multiplex PCR reads, giving one row per CDR3 protein. The sample contains some 150,000 distinct CDR3 sequences, around 96% of which appear only once. Input material: CD4+ T cells from PBMCs. These receptors all come from a human donor with Susac syndrome.

This clonotype was detected once. This chain connects TRBV2 to TRBJ2-4; no clear D. Germline CDR1 is SNHLY and CDR2 is FYNNEI. The CDR3 has 14 residues. V lost 0 bases and J lost 6, with 9 bases in between. The CDR3 is CASSEAQNRNIQYF. In DNA form, the CDR3 reads TGTGCCAGCAGTGAAGCGCAGAACAGAAACATTCAGTACTTC. The variable domain in full, completed from reference TRBV2 and TRBJ2-4, reads EPEVTQTPSHQVTQMGQEVILRCVPISNHLYFYWYRQILGQKVEFLVSFYNNEISEKSEIFDDQFSVERPDGSNFTLKIRSTKLEDSAMYFCASSEAQNRNIQYFGAGTRLSVL.

The chain is built from TRBV7-3 and TRBJ1-2, with 10 bases lining up with TRBD1. Germline V lookup: CDR1 SGHTA, CDR2 FQGTGA. The CDR3 is 13 amino acids. V dropped 5 bases and J dropped 8; count of bases not matched to a gene: 5. As DNA, the CDR3 is TGTGCCAGCAGCAGGGGACAGGGGTACGGCTACACCTTC. Protein sequence: CASSRGQGYGYTF.

The J gene is TRBJ2-1, the V gene TRBV29-1; 7 bases are a match to TRBD2. CDR1 SQVTM and CDR2 ANQGSEA come from the germline V gene. V was pared by 2 bases and J by 4 bases, with 8 bases of the junction left unmatched. The CDR3 is 15 residues long. The DNA of the CDR3 is TGCAGCGTTGAATACTCGGCTAGCGGTTACAATGAGCAGTTCTTC. Amino acids: CSVEYSASGYNEQFF.

This CDR3 is CAITFDRLNSPLHF. CDR3 sequence (DNA): TGTGCCATTACATTTGACAGGTTGAATTCACCCCTCCACTTT. This rearrangement joins TRBV2 to TRBJ1-6; the D gene is possibly TRBD1 (6 bases). V lost 10 bases and J 7 bases, leaving 17 bases between the germline ends. Germline lookup yields CDR1 SNHLY and CDR2 FYNNEI. The CDR3 sequence is 14 residues long.

The chain links TRBV20-1 to TRBJ2-3, with 8 bases fitting TRBD2. Per the germline V gene, CDR1 is DFQATT and CDR2 is SNEGSKA (reference sequence). The J segment lost 2 bases and the V segment lost 5 bases, leaving 6 bases of the junction unmatched. The CDR3 is 14 amino acids. The CDR3 bases are TGCAGTGCTCCGGCGGGGGGTAACACAGATACGCAGTATTTT. Its protein product is CSAPAGGNTDTQYF.

The chain links TRBV29-1 to TRBJ1-1; D uncertain. The CDR3 runs 11 residues. CDR1 and CDR2 (germline): SQVTM, ANQGSEA. V was clipped by 3 bases and J by 4 bases, with 6 bases between them. CDR3 coding DNA: TGCAGCGTTGATGAGGCCACTGAAGCTTTCTTT. Its protein is CSVDEATEAFF. Complete variable domain (other parts from reference TRBV29-1 and TRBJ1-1): SAVISQKPSRDICQRGTSLTIQCQVDSQVTMMFWYRQQPGQSLTLIATANQGSEATYESGFVIDKFPISRPNLTFSTLTVSNMSPEDSSIYLCSVDEATEAFFGQGTRLTVV.

The CDR3 sequence is CSAGGRTYGYTF. DNA of the CDR3: TGCAGTGCTGGGGGCAGAACCTATGGCTACACCTTC. J is TRBJ1-2 and V is TRBV20-1; tentative D call: TRBD1 (6 bases). The germline V gene has CDR1 DFQATT and CDR2 SNEGSKA (reference sequence). CDR3 length: 12 residues. The germline V and J ends were trimmed by 5 bases and 4 bases, with 11 bases remaining between them.

Here the CDR3 reads CASTERQGSGNQPQHF. The CDR3 DNA is TGTGCCAGCACCGAAAGACAGGGATCGGGCAATCAGCCCCAGCATTTT. The chain uses TRBV6-2 or TRBV6-3 and TRBJ1-5; TRBD1 matches at 7 bases. The V gene's germline CDR1 is MNHEY and CDR2 SVGEGT. CDR3 length: 16 residues. V was pared by 7 bases and J by 2 bases, with 11 bases of the junction left unmatched.

The chain is built from TRBV14 and TRBJ1-1; D is undetermined. Trimming pared 7 bases from V and 1 base from J, leaving 10 bases between. The CDR3 covers 13 residues. Germline CDR1 is SGHDN and CDR2 is FVKESK. This CDR3 is CASTQAGNTEAFF. For the CDR3, the DNA is TGTGCCAGCACTCAGGCAGGGAACACTGAAGCTTTCTTT.

The rearrangement uses TRBV12-3 or TRBV12-4 and TRBJ2-7, with D perhaps matching TRBD1 (6 bases). V lost 5 bases and J 10 bases, leaving 15 bases between the germline ends. This CDR3 has 12 residues. CDR3 coding DNA: TGTGCCAGCAGTCCCACGGACAGAACACAGTACTTC. The encoded protein is CASSPTDRTQYF.

The rearrangement links TRBV3-1 to TRBJ2-6, with D unclear. Germline values: CDR1 LGHDT, CDR2 YNNKEL (reference sequence). The V gene lost 3 bases and the J gene lost 0 bases, with 3 bases spanning the gap. The CDR3 is 14 residues long. The DNA for the CDR3 is TGTGCCAGCAGCCATGGCTCTGGGGCCAACGTCCTGACTTTC. It specifies CASSHGSGANVLTF.

The chain uses TRBV12-5 and TRBJ2-1; no firm D call. V lost 5 bases to trimming and J lost 5 bases, with 4 bases between them. The CDR3 loop spans 11 amino acids. Germline V CDR1 and CDR2: LGHNT, FRNRAP. The CDR3 nucleotides are TGTGCTAGTGGTCGGGACAATGAGCAGTTCTTC. Amino acid sequence: CASGRDNEQFF.

V usage is TRBV5-4 and J usage is TRBJ2-3; TRBD2 aligns across 7 bases. The CDR3 is 17 residues long. CDR1 is SGHNT, CDR2 YYREEE, per germline (reference sequence). J gave up 2 bases and V 4 bases, and 13 bases lay outside the gene matches. The CDR3 reads CASSPFPSGDPTDTQYF. DNA for the CDR3: TGTGCCAGCAGCCCTTTCCCTAGCGGAGACCCCACAGATACGCAGTATTTT. Complete variable domain (other parts from reference TRBV5-4 and TRBJ2-3): ETGVTQSPTHLIKTRGQQVTLRCSSQSGHNTVSWYQQALGQGPQFIFQYYREEENGRGNFPPRFSGLQFPNYSSELNVNALELDDSALYLCASSPFPSGDPTDTQYFGPGTRLTVL.

J is TRBJ1-6 and V is TRBV3-1; possibly TRBD1 for D (6 bases). The CDR3 sequence is 15 residues long. V lost 4 bases and J 9 bases, leaving 16 bases between the germline ends. Germline CDR1 LGHDT, CDR2 YNNKEL (reference sequence). This CDR3 is CASSPRGGQGSPLHF. The CDR3 DNA reads as TGTGCCAGCAGCCCTAGGGGGGGCCAGGGTTCACCCCTCCACTTT.

V and J are TRBV4-1 and TRBJ2-2; D is undetermined. Germline V gives CDR1 MGHRA, CDR2 YSYEKL. Trimming stripped 0 bases from V and 6 bases from J, with 11 bases between. CDR3 length: 15 amino acids. CDR3 in DNA: TGCGCCAGCAGCCAAGAACGACTGCTACCCGGGGAGCTGTTTTTT. Residues: CASSQERLLPGELFF.

The chain has TRBV11-2 and TRBJ1-5, with D perhaps TRBD1 (5 bases). This CDR3 has 15 amino acids. Germline loops: CDR1 SGHAT, CDR2 FQNNGV. Trimming pared 7 bases from V and 4 bases from J, leaving 17 bases between. CDR3 coding DNA: TGTGCCAGCACCCCGCTCTGGGGCCAGAATCAGCCCCAGCATTTT. Translating gives CASTPLWGQNQPQHF.

The chain is built from TRBV29-1 and TRBJ2-6, with D possibly being TRBD1 or TRBD2 (5 bases each). The CDR3 covers 13 residues. V lost 7 bases, J lost 2 bases, and 9 bases lay in between. Per the germline V gene, CDR1 is SQVTM and CDR2 is ANQGSEA. The CDR3 loop reads CSARGAGANVLTF. The CDR3 DNA sequence: TGCAGCGCCCGAGGGGCTGGGGCCAACGTCCTGACTTTC.

The chain links TRBV3-1 to TRBJ2-7; weak D call: TRBD2 (6 bases). The germline CDR1 and CDR2 sequences are LGHDT and YNNKEL (reference sequence). V was shortened by 1 base and J by 6 bases, with 7 bases between the two germline ends. The CDR3 contains 12 residues. The CDR3 is CASSQVEGEQYF. The CDR3 DNA sequence: TGTGCCAGCAGCCAAGTGGAGGGCGAGCAGTACTTC.

The rearrangement uses TRBV29-1 and TRBJ1-1; D ambiguous. Trimming took off 4 bases at V and 4 bases at J, with 13 bases between the two ends. The CDR3 runs to 13 residues. CDR1 and CDR2 from the germline V gene are SQVTM and ANQGSEA. CDR3 nucleotides: TGCAGCGTTGCGGTCCCAGGTGGCACTGAAGCTTTCTTT. This codes for CSVAVPGGTEAFF.

The V call is TRBV5-4, the J call TRBJ2-2, with D perhaps TRBD1 (5 bases). V was shortened by 4 bases and J by 1 base, with 8 bases between the two germline ends. The CDR3 is made up of 14 amino acids. The germline V gene encodes CDR1 SGHNT and CDR2 YYREEE (reference sequence). CDR3 amino acids: CASSRTGNTGELFF. DNA for the CDR3: TGTGCCAGCAGCCGAACAGGGAACACCGGGGAGCTGTTTTTT.

V and J are TRBV9 and TRBJ2-6; 7 bases fit TRBD1. Per the germline V gene, CDR1 is SGDLS and CDR2 is YYNGEE. There are 17 residues in the CDR3. With 5 bases clipped from V and 0 bases from J, the junction kept 8 bases outside the gene matches. DNA of the CDR3: TGTGCCAGCAGTTCAGGGGGTTCCCACTCTGGGGCCAACGTCCTGACTTTC. The encoded protein is CASSSGGSHSGANVLTF.

The rearrangement links TRBV20-1 to TRBJ1-3, with 7 bases that match TRBD1. V gave up 6 bases and J gave up 4 bases; unmatched junction bases: 6. CDR3 length equals 13 residues. The germline CDR1 and CDR2 sequences are DFQATT and SNEGSKA (reference sequence). In nucleotides, the CDR3 is TGCAGTGCATCGGGACAGTTGGGAAACACCATATATTTT. This sequence encodes CSASGQLGNTIYF.

J is TRBJ2-3 and V is TRBV6-4, with D unclear. Germline V gene data show CDR1 as MRHNA and CDR2 as SNTAGT. This CDR3 has 16 amino acids. Trimming shortened V by 6 bases and J by 2 bases, and 18 bases separated the two germline ends. The CDR3 nucleotides are TGTGCCAGCAGGGGATCTAGGCCAAGAACCACAGATACGCAGTATTTT. Amino acids: CASRGSRPRTTDTQYF.

The chain links TRBV29-1 to TRBJ2-3; D may be TRBD1 (5 bases). Trimming took off 5 bases at V and 1 base at J, with 7 bases between the two ends. The germline V gene encodes CDR1 SQVTM and CDR2 ANQGSEA. This CDR3 has 12 amino acids. The CDR3 reads CSVKTGTDTQYF. The CDR3 DNA reads as TGCAGCGTTAAGACAGGCACAGATACGCAGTATTTT.

V is TRBV3-1 and J is TRBJ1-3; D unclear. This CDR3 region has 13 residues. Trimming removed 4 bases from V and 11 bases from J, with 15 bases in between. Per the germline V gene, CDR1 is LGHDT and CDR2 is YNNKEL (reference sequence). The DNA for the CDR3 is TGTGCCAGCAGCCCCGGCGGAGAAACGGCCATATATTTT. Its protein is CASSPGGETAIYF.

The gene calls are TRBV29-1 and TRBJ2-3; D is unresolved. Germline CDR1 and CDR2: SQVTM and ANQGSEA. The CDR3 sequence is 14 residues long. Trimming cost V 7 bases and J 3 bases, with 17 bases left between them. This chain's CDR3 is CSAEARRDTDTQYF. The CDR3 nucleotides are TGCAGCGCCGAGGCGAGAAGGGATACAGATACGCAGTATTTT.

The chain carries TRBV20-1 and TRBJ1-2, with 8 bases aligning to TRBD1. The V gene's germline CDR1 is DFQATT and CDR2 SNEGSKA (reference sequence). CDR3 length: 15 amino acids. With 4 bases clipped from V and 2 bases from J, the junction kept 9 bases outside the gene matches. The CDR3 DNA follows: TGCAGTGCTACCTCCCCCGCAGGGGGCAACTATGGCTACACCTTC. The encoded protein is CSATSPAGGNYGYTF.

This clonotype was recorded only once. The chain is built from TRBV10-3 and TRBJ2-3, with 13 bases matching TRBD2. Germline trimming cut 2 bases from V and 2 bases from J; bases unmatched to any gene: 4. This CDR3 spans 17 amino acids. The germline V gene has CDR1 ENHRY and CDR2 SYGVKD. CDR3 protein: CAISEPGLAGITDTQYF. The DNA of the CDR3 is TGTGCCATCAGTGAGCCGGGACTAGCGGGGATCACAGATACGCAGTATTTT.

The CDR3 DNA sequence: TGCGCCAGCAGCCGGGACGCGGACTACGAGCAGTACTTC. This codes for CASSRDADYEQYF. The chain recombines TRBV4-1 with TRBJ2-7; D is possibly TRBD1 or TRBD2 (5 bases each). The CDR3 covers 13 residues. Germline-derived CDR1 and CDR2 are MGHRA and YSYEKL. V gave up 4 bases and J gave up 3 bases, with 10 bases separating them.

The chain uses TRBV3-1 and TRBJ2-5, with D perhaps being TRBD1 or TRBD2 (5 bases each). V was trimmed by 3 bases and J by 0 bases, leaving 8 bases between them. The CDR3 is made up of 14 amino acids. In germline, CDR1 is LGHDT, CDR2 YNNKEL (reference sequence). DNA for the CDR3: TGTGCCAGCAGCCAGGGACCGTACCAAGAGACCCAGTACTTC. This gives the protein CASSQGPYQETQYF.

To note about this clonotype: The junction does not match germline at one end; this may be a read error. This sequence joins TRBV6-5 and TRBJ1-2; perhaps TRBD1 as D (6 bases). There are 15 residues in the CDR3. Germline assignment: CDR1 MNHEY and CDR2 SVGAGI. The CDR3 region is CASSGGVGSSRLLFF. The DNA of the CDR3 is TGTGCCAGCAGTGGGGGCGTAGGGTCCTCACGCCTTCTGTTCTTC.